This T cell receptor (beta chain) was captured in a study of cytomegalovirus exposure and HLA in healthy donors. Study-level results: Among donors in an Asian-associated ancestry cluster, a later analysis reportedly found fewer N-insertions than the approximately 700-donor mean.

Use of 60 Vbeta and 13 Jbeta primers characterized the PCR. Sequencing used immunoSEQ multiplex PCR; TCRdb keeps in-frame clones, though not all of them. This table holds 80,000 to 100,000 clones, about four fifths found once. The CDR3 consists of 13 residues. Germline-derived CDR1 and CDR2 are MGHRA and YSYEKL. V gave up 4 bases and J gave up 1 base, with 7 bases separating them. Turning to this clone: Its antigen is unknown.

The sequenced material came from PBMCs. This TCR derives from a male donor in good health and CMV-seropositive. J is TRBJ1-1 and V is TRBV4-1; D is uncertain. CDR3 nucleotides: TGCGCCAGCAGCCGCAACAAGAACACTGAAGCTTTCTTT. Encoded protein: CASSRNKNTEAFF.